The 10 T cell receptor beta chains in this list originate from one sample, sequenced in a study of blood T cell repertoires in COVID-19. Assay used: immunoSEQ multiplex PCR; TCRdb lists only in-frame clones, some missing. The sample includes about 69,000 clones, approximately 83% of them seen just once. The sample taken for sequencing was peripheral blood. The receptors stem from a man aged 40-49 years with COVID-19, enrolled during active disease.

This chain links TRBV5-5 with TRBJ2-5, with 8 bases lining up with TRBD1. Unmatched junction bases numbered 15, after V lost 4 bases and J lost 4 bases. The CDR3 totals 17 residues. Per the germline V gene, CDR1 is SGHKS and CDR2 is YYEKEE (reference sequence). The CDR3 loop reads CASSQSARGLYTETQYF. The CDR3 DNA reads TGTGCCAGCAGCCAGTCGGCCAGGGGGCTTTATACAGAGACCCAGTACTTC.

The gene calls are TRBV7-2 and TRBJ2-3, with 11 bases identical to TRBD2. The trim removed 1 base at V and 4 bases at J, leaving 4 bases unmatched. This CDR3 has 16 amino acids. CDR1 is SGHTA, CDR2 FQGNSA, per germline. The CDR3 loop is CASSLGLAGGADTQYF. The CDR3 DNA is TGTGCCAGCAGCTTAGGTCTAGCGGGGGGAGCAGATACGCAGTATTTT.

V usage is TRBV3-1 (or the pseudogene TRBV3-2) and J usage is TRBJ2-7, with D possibly being TRBD1 (6 bases). V was pared by 2 bases and J by 1 base, with 15 bases between. The CDR3 sequence is 16 residues long. Per the germline V gene, CDR1 is LGHDT and CDR2 is YNNKEL (reference sequence). The CDR3 DNA reads as TGTGCCAGCAGCCAATGGGGGAATAGGGGGTCCTACGAGCAGTACTTC. Translated, it gives CASSQWGNRGSYEQYF.

This rearrangement joins TRBV7-9 to TRBJ1-1; D is uncertain. Trimming removed 3 bases from V and 6 bases from J, with 8 bases in between. Looked up from germline, CDR1 is SEHNR and CDR2 is FQNEAQ (reference sequence). This CDR3 is built from 12 residues. This CDR3 reads CASSLNAAEAFF. CDR3 sequence (DNA): TGTGCCAGCAGCTTGAACGCGGCTGAAGCTTTCTTT.

This clone was recorded a few times. The chain joins TRBV5-1 to TRBJ2-2; the D gene is possibly TRBD2 (5 bases). Germline values: CDR1 SGHRS, CDR2 YFSETQ. The CDR3 totals 13 residues. The V and J ends lost 4 bases and 7 bases respectively, with 11 bases between them. DNA for the CDR3: TGCGCCAGCAGCGGGGTTCGGGACGGGGAGCTGTTTTTT. This codes for CASSGVRDGELFF.

J is TRBJ2-7 and V is TRBV2, with TRBD2 as a possible D gene (5 bases). Trimming stripped 7 bases from V and 5 bases from J, with 15 bases between. Per the germline V gene, CDR1 is SNHLY and CDR2 is FYNNEI. The CDR3 extends over 13 amino acids. The CDR3: CASTALTGNEQYF. The CDR3, as DNA: TGTGCCAGCACCGCCCTTACCGGGAACGAGCAGTACTTC.

The chain uses TRBV6-5 and TRBJ2-7; TRBD1 might be the D (5 bases). V was clipped by 7 bases and J by 9 bases, with 22 bases between them. This CDR3 contains 14 residues. Germline V CDR1 and CDR2: MNHEY, SVGAGI. CDR3 region: CASKPLQGSLRQYF. For the CDR3, the DNA is TGTGCCAGCAAGCCTCTTCAGGGAAGTCTAAGGCAGTACTTC.

This clone was seen more than once but under ten times. V and J are TRBV5-1 and TRBJ1-5, with D tentatively TRBD1 (6 bases). Germline V gives CDR1 SGHRS, CDR2 YFSETQ. V dropped 5 bases and J dropped 4 bases, with 16 bases sitting between them. CDR3 size: 15 residues. The DNA of the CDR3 is TGCGCCAGCAGTGATCTGCCAGGGACAAATCAGCCCCAGCATTTT. This codes for CASSDLPGTNQPQHF.

This clone has just a few counts. This rearrangement joins TRBV18 to TRBJ1-1; D may be TRBD1 (6 bases). Germline loops: CDR1 KGHSH, CDR2 LQKENI. V lost 2 bases and J 8 bases, leaving 15 bases between the germline ends. The CDR3 is 14 amino acids. This chain's CDR3 is CASSPMTGRGEAFF. The CDR3 DNA sequence: TGTGCCAGCTCACCAATGACAGGCCGAGGCGAAGCTTTCTTT.

The V gene is TRBV14, the J gene TRBJ2-7; maybe TRBD1 (5 bases). Germline CDR1 SGHDN, CDR2 FVKESK. The V end lost 2 bases, the J end lost 2 bases, and 22 bases lay between the germline ends. This CDR3 has 18 residues. Here the CDR3 DNA reads TGTGCCAGCAGCCAAAGTTCACACCGGACGCAGGGAACCTACGAGCAGTACTTC. It is translated as CASSQSSHRTQGTYEQYF.